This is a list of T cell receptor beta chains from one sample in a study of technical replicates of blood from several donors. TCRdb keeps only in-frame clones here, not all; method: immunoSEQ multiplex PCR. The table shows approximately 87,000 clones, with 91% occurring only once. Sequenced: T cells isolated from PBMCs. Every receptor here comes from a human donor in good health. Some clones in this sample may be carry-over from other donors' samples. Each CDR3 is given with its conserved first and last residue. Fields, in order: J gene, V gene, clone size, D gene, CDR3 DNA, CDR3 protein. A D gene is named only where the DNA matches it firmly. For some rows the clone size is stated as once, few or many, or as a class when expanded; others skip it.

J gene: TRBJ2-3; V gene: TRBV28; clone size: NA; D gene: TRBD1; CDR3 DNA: TGTGCCACAGGGGGACAGGGGGAGTATACGCAGTATTTT; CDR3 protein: CATGGQGEYTQYF
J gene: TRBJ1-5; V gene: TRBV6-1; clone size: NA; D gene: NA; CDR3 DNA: TGTGCCAGCAGTGAACTCTCGGTAGACAGATTCAATCAGCCCCAGCATTTT; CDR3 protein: CASSELSVDRFNQPQHF
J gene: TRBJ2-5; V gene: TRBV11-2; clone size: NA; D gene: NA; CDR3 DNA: TGTGCCAGCAGACCCCTACAAGAGACCCAGTACTTC; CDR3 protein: CASRPLQETQYF
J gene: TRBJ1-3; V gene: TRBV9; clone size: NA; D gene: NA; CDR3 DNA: TGTGCCAGCAGCATCGGCGGGACGCTCGCTGGTGGGAACACCATATATTTT; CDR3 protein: CASSIGGTLAGGNTIYF
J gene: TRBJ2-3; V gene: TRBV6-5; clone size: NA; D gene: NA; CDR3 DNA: TGTGCCAGCAGTTACTCGGGGGCTAATACGCAGTATTTT; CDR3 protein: CASSYSGANTQYF
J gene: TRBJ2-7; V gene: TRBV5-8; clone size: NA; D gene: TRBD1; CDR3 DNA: TGTGCCAGCAGATTTACAGGGGGTCTGTACGAGCAGTACTTC; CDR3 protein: CASRFTGGLYEQYF
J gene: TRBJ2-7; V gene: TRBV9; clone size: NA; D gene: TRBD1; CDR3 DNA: TGTGCCAGCAGTTTCCGGGACAGGGTAAAACGGGAGGACTCCCCGGGGGCTACATACGAGCAGTACTTC; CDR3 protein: CASSFRDRVKREDSPGATYEQYF
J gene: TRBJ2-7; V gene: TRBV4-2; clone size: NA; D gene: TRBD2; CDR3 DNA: TGTGCCAGCAGCCAAGACGGGGCGGGAGGGTTTTACGAGCAGTACTTC; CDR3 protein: CASSQDGAGGFYEQYF
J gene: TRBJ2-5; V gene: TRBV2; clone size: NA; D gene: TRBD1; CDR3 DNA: TGTGCCAGCATGGACAGGGAGCAAGAGACCCAGTACTTC; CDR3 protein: CASMDREQETQYF
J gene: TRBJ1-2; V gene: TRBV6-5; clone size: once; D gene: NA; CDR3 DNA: TGTGCCAGCAGTTTAAGCGGAAACTATGGCTACACCTTC; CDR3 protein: CASSLSGNYGYTF
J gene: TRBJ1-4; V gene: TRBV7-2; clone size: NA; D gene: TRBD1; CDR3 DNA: TGTGCCAGCAGCTACCGACAGGGTGATGGGGATTTCGGTGAAAAACTGTTTTTT; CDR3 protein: CASSYRQGDGDFGEKLFF
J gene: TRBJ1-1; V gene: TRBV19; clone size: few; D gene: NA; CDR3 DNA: TGTGCCAGCACACTGGGGGGGTATGGTGAAGCTTTCTTT; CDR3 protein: CASTLGGYGEAFF
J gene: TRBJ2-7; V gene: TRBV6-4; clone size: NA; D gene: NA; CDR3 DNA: TGTGCCACCCGGGGAGGACATTTCTCCTACGAGCAGTACTTC; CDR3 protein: CATRGGHFSYEQYF
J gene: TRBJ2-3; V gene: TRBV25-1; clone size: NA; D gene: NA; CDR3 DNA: TGTGCCAGCAGTGAACTAGCGTTGACAGATACGCAGTATTTT; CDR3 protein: CASSELALTDTQYF
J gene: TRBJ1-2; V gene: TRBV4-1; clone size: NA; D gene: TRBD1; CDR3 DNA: TGCGCCAGCAGCCAGGGGACAGGGTATGGCTACACCTTC; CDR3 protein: CASSQGTGYGYTF
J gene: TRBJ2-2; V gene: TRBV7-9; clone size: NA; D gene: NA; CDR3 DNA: TGTGCCAGCAGCTTAGGGAGGCCAATCACCGGGGAGCTGTTTTTT; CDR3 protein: CASSLGRPITGELFF
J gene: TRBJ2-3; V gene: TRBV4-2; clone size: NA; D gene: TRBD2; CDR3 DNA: TGTGCCAGCAGTCTGTGGCGGGAGACAGATACGCAGTATTTT; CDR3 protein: CASSLWRETDTQYF
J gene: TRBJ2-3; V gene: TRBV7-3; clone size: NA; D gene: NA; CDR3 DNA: TGTGCCAGCAGCTTACCCTCCACAGATACGCAGTATTTT; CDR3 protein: CASSLPSTDTQYF
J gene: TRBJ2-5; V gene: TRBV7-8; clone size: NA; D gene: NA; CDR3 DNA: TGTGCCAGCAGCTTACGGGCCAGCGGTGGGGCCCAGTACTTC; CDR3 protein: CASSLRASGGAQYF
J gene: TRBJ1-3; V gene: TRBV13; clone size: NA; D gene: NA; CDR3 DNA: TGTGCCAGCAGCTTTGCAACAGGGTCTGGAAACACCATATATTTT; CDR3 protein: CASSFATGSGNTIYF
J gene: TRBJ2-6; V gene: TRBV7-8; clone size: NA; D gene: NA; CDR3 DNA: TGTGCCAGCAGCCACGACAGTTCTGGGGCCAACGTCCTGACTTTC; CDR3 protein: CASSHDSSGANVLTF
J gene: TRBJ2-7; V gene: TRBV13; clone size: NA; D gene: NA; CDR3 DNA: TGTGCCAGCAGCTCTTTAGCCCGAATGGAGTACGAGCAGTACTTC; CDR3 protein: CASSSLARMEYEQYF